This entry lists 9 T cell receptor beta chains sequenced from one sample in a study of blood T cell repertoires in COVID-19. Here immunoSEQ multiplex PCR was the method, and the copy in TCRdb shows in-frame clones only, minus some. The repertoire holds approximately 150,000 clones, with approximately 90% as singletons. The source material was peripheral blood. The receptor set was obtained from a human donor in a cohort sampled during active COVID-19.

The chain employs TRBV28 and TRBJ2-7; TRBD1 matches at 8 bases. The CDR3 consists of 15 residues. V lost 6 bases and J lost 1; bases outside the gene matches: 8. Germline V gene data show CDR1 as MDHEN and CDR2 as SYDVKM. CDR3 in amino acids: CASRPGQANSYEQYF. The CDR3, as DNA: TGTGCCAGCAGACCGGGACAGGCAAATTCCTACGAGCAGTACTTC.

This sequence joins TRBV6-4 and TRBJ2-3; D remains unclear. Trimming shortened V by 7 bases and J by 2 bases, and 10 bases separated the two germline ends. Germline V gene sequence: CDR1 MRHNA, CDR2 SNTAGT. This CDR3 comprises 13 residues. CDR3 DNA sequence: TGTGCCAGCATATTCCCCCTCACAGATACGCAGTATTTT. This codes for CASIFPLTDTQYF.

The chain has TRBV27 and TRBJ1-2; 10 bases match TRBD1. The germline gives CDR1 MNHEY, CDR2 SMNVEV (reference sequence). The V and J ends lost 2 bases and 9 bases, in that order; junction bases with no gene match: 12. The CDR3 has 16 residues. The CDR3 DNA sequence: TGTGCCAGCAGTTTAAGGCAGGGGACAGGGGCTGGGAGCTACACCTTC. Translated, it gives CASSLRQGTGAGSYTF.

This clone was picked up one time. The rearrangement uses TRBV24-1 and TRBJ1-5, with TRBD1 as a possible D gene (6 bases). The CDR3 runs to 13 residues. V was cut by 10 bases and J by 4 bases, with 13 bases left in between. Germline V CDR1 and CDR2: KGHDR, SFDVKD. The DNA of the CDR3 is TGTGCCACGCAGGGGTTTTCGAATCAGCCCCAGCATTTT. Protein: CATQGFSNQPQHF.

The rearrangement uses TRBV6-2 or TRBV6-3 and TRBJ2-1; 7 nucleotides line up with TRBD2. Trimming at V came to 0 bases and at J to 2 bases, leaving 4 bases not matched to a gene. The CDR3 is made up of 16 amino acids. The germline gives CDR1 MNHEY, CDR2 SVGEGT. The chain's CDR3 is CASSYSGGSAYNEQFF. The DNA of the CDR3 is TGTGCCAGCAGTTACTCCGGGGGGTCCGCCTACAATGAGCAGTTCTTC.

Notes on this clone: An end of the junction does not agree with germline; a read error may underlie this. The rearrangement joins TRBV24-1 to TRBJ1-2, with D perhaps TRBD1 (5 bases). This CDR3 region has 14 residues. Germline lookup yields CDR1 KGHDR and CDR2 SFDVKD. CDR3 nucleotide sequence: TGTGCCACCAGTGATTGGGGCAGTAACGATGGCTACACCTTC. Translation: CATSDWGSNDGYTF.

This chain links TRBV6-5 with TRBJ2-7, with 10 bases matching TRBD2. V was pared by 7 bases and J by 3 bases, with 3 bases of the junction left unmatched. This CDR3 has 13 residues. Per germline, CDR1 MNHEY and CDR2 SVGAGI. As DNA, the CDR3 is TGTGCCAGCAACCTAGCGGGGGACTACGAGCAGTACTTC. Amino acid sequence: CASNLAGDYEQYF.

This chain links TRBV7-2 with TRBJ2-7; a possible D gene is TRBD2 (7 bases). Germline CDR1 and CDR2: SGHTA and FQGNSA. The CDR3 consists of 14 residues. Between the trimmed V and J ends, which lost 1 base and 7 bases, there was a span of 14 bases. CDR3 nucleotide sequence: TGTGCCAGCAGCTTAGGGTCGGGGGGCCTTGAGCAGTACTTC. Encoded protein: CASSLGSGGLEQYF.

The chain recombines TRBV3-1 (or the pseudogene TRBV3-2) with TRBJ2-7; TRBD1 might be the D (6 bases). The CDR3 contains 15 residues. The germline gives CDR1 LGHDT, CDR2 YNNKEL (reference sequence). Trimming pared 4 bases from V and 3 bases from J, leaving 16 bases between. The CDR3 reads CASSRVGDKHYEQYF. In nucleotides, the CDR3 is TGTGCCAGCAGCCGAGTGGGGGACAAACACTACGAGCAGTACTTC.